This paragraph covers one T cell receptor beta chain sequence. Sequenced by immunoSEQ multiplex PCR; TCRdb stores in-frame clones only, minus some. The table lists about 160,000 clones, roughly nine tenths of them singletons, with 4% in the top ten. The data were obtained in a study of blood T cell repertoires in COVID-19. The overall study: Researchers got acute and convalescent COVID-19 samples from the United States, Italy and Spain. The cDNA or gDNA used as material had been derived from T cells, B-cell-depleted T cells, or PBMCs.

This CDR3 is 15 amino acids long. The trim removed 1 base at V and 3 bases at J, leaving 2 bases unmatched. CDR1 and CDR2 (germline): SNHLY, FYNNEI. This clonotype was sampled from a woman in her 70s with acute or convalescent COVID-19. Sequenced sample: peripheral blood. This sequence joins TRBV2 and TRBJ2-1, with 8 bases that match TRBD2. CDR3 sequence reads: CASSEGGGNYNEQFF. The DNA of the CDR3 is TGTGCCAGCAGTGAAGGCGGGGGGAACTACAATGAGCAGTTCTTC.